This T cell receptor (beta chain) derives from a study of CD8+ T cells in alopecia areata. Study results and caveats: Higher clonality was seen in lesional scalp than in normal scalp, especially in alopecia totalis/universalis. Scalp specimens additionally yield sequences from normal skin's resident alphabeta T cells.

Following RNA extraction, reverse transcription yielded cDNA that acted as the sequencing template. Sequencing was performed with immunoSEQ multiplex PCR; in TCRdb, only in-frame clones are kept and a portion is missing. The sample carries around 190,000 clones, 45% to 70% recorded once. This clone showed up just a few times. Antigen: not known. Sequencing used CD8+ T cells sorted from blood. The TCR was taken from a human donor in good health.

CDR3: CSVDLSAGELFF. The DNA of the CDR3 is TGCAGCGTGGATCTCTCGGCAGGGGAGCTGTTTTTT. The V call is TRBV29-1, the J call TRBJ2-2, with D uncertain. Germline values: CDR1 SQVTM, CDR2 ANQGSEA. Trimming pared 6 bases from V and 8 bases from J, leaving 13 bases between. The length of the CDR3 is 12 residues.